Below, 24 T cell receptor beta chains from the same sample are listed, as sequenced in a study of T cell changes during pregnancy in multiple sclerosis (dated by TCRdb to between 2018 and 2021). The method was the immunoSEQ multiplex PCR assay. TCRdb provides this immuneACCESS table in a form limited to in-frame rearrangements. Some clones are lacking; in checked studies, under half of them reflect an unresolved V gene, and why the rest are absent is not known. This sample is represented by tens of thousands of clones; more than 85% of them were singletons. Jointly, the top ten make up 3% to 4% of the sample. The sample was peripheral blood, taken before pregnancy. The source is a female donor with multiple sclerosis, enrolled in a pregnancy study.

This rearrangement joins TRBV28 to TRBJ2-4; D unresolved. Deletions cut 1 base from V and 0 bases from J, with 7 bases between. Germline V gene data show CDR1 as MDHEN and CDR2 as SYDVKM. The CDR3 extends over 15 amino acids. Here the CDR3 DNA reads TGTGCCAGCAGTTTATCGGTGGTAGCCAAAAACATTCAGTACTTC. Encoded protein: CASSLSVVAKNIQYF.

Only a few counts were recorded for this clone. The chain is built from TRBV5-6 and TRBJ1-1; 7 bases are shared with TRBD1. In germline, CDR1 is SGHDT, CDR2 YYEEEE. CDR3 length: 18 residues. The junction had 14 bases not matched to a gene; V was cut back by 1 base and J by 2 bases. The CDR3 sequence is CASSLSQGVVGLNTEAFF. The CDR3 DNA sequence: TGTGCCAGCAGCTTGAGCCAGGGGGTCGTCGGGCTCAACACTGAAGCTTTCTTT.

The chain joins TRBV2 to TRBJ2-7, with TRBD1 identical over 8 bases. The ends lost 7 bases at V and 3 bases at J; junction bases unmatched: 11. The CDR3 has 15 amino acids. Germline-derived CDR1 and CDR2 are SNHLY and FYNNEI. The CDR3 DNA reads TGTGCCAGCAACGATAAGACAGGGGTAGGCTACGAGCAGTACTTC. This translates into CASNDKTGVGYEQYF.

This chain links TRBV5-4 with TRBJ1-2, with 7 positions matching TRBD1. Germline CDR1 is SGHNT and CDR2 is YYREEE (reference sequence). CDR3 length equals 14 residues. The junction had 10 bases not matched to a gene; V was cut back by 0 bases and J by 11 bases. The CDR3 spells CASSLEGGMAVYTF. CDR3 DNA: TGTGCCAGCAGCTTGGAAGGGGGCATGGCCGTGTACACCTTC.

This clone was detected only a few times. CDR3 in DNA: TGTGCCAGCAGCGTAGGACTTGCTTCTTCAGATACGCAGTATTTT. This gives the protein CASSVGLASSDTQYF. The chain links TRBV9 to TRBJ2-3; D uncertain. Trimming left V 0 bases short and J 4 bases short, with 12 bases between. In germline, CDR1 is SGDLS, CDR2 YYNGEE. The CDR3 runs 15 residues.

This chain uses TRBV27 with TRBJ2-1; D not resolved. V was cut by 0 bases and J by 2 bases, with 8 bases left in between. CDR1 is MNHEY and CDR2 is SMNVEV in the germline V gene (reference sequence). The CDR3 is 15 residues long. As DNA, the CDR3 is TGTGCCAGCAGTTTATCTTTGGCTGCCTACAATGAGCAGTTCTTC. Protein product: CASSLSLAAYNEQFF.

The chain carries TRBV6-5 and TRBJ2-1, with D possibly TRBD1 on 5 matching bases. From germline, CDR1 is MNHEY and CDR2 SVGAGI. Trimming took off 5 bases at V and 4 bases at J, with 9 bases between the two ends. The CDR3 contains 13 residues. Here the CDR3 reads CASSKRQYNEQFF. The DNA for the CDR3 is TGTGCCAGCAGTAAACGACAGTACAATGAGCAGTTCTTC.

The genes are TRBV9 and TRBJ2-5; D may be TRBD2 (7 bases). The CDR3 runs 13 residues. Trimming cost V 3 bases and J 5 bases, with 11 bases left between them. The germline gives CDR1 SGDLS, CDR2 YYNGEE. CDR3 sequence (DNA): TGTGCCAGCAGCGAGGGGGGGTGGGAGACCCAGTACTTC. Amino acid sequence: CASSEGGWETQYF.

This clone came up once. This sequence joins TRBV7-2 and TRBJ2-2; no clear D. Trimming removed 1 base from V and 1 base from J, with 10 bases in between. From germline, CDR1 is SGHTA and CDR2 FQGNSA. This CDR3 is built from 16 residues. CDR3 DNA: TGTGCCAGCAGCTTAGATTATCACAGGAACACCGGGGAGCTGTTTTTT. This gives the protein CASSLDYHRNTGELFF.

This clone is a singleton in its sample. This rearrangement joins TRBV5-6 to TRBJ1-1; D call uncertain. Germline lookup yields CDR1 SGHDT and CDR2 YYEEEE. The CDR3 spans 15 residues. Trimming pared 0 bases from V and 3 bases from J, leaving 12 bases between. The CDR3 sequence is CASSLVGRTDTEAFF. In DNA, the CDR3 is TGTGCCAGCAGCTTGGTAGGGAGAACGGACACTGAAGCTTTCTTT.

V is TRBV30 and J is TRBJ1-6, with 8 positions matching TRBD1. J lost 4 bases, V lost 2 bases, and 10 bases had no gene match. The V gene's germline CDR1 is GTSNPN and CDR2 SVGIG (reference sequence). The CDR3 has 17 residues. CDR3 DNA sequence: TGTGCCTGGAGTTCCGGGACAGGAGGATTTTATAATTCACCCCTCCACTTT. Protein: CAWSSGTGGFYNSPLHF. Variable domain in full (rest from reference TRBV30 and TRBJ1-6): SQTIHQWPATLVQPVGSPLSLECTVEGTSNPNLYWYRQAAGRGLQLLFYSVGIGQISSEVPQNLSASRPQDRQFILSSKKLLLSDSGFYLCAWSSGTGGFYNSPLHFGNGTRLTVT.

The V call is TRBV7-2, the J call TRBJ2-7; 10 bases match TRBD1. Germline CDR1 SGHTA, CDR2 FQGNSA. Losses at the gene ends were 3 bases for V and 7 bases for J; bases not matched to a gene: 3. The CDR3 has 13 amino acids. CDR3 coding DNA: TGTGCCAGCAGCTTGGGACAGGGGTTAGAGCAGTACTTC. Translated, it gives CASSLGQGLEQYF. Combining the CDR3 with reference TRBV7-2 and TRBJ2-7 gives the whole variable domain GAGVSQSPSNKVTEKGKDVELRCDPISGHTALYWYRQSLGQGLEFLIYFQGNSAPDKSGLPSDRFSAERTGGSVSTLTIQRTQQEDSAVYLCASSLGQGLEQYFGPGTRLTVT.

The V call is TRBV30, the J call TRBJ1-2; 9 bases agree with TRBD1. Germline CDR1 GTSNPN, CDR2 SVGIG (reference sequence). The CDR3 is 13 amino acids. With 0 bases clipped from V and 6 bases from J, the junction kept 2 bases outside the gene matches. The CDR3 bases are TGTGCCTGGAGTGTACGGACAGGGGATGGCTACACCTTC. Translating it yields CAWSVRTGDGYTF.

The chain recombines TRBV5-1 with TRBJ2-7, with D tentatively TRBD1 (6 bases). With 1 base removed from V and 3 bases from J, the gap between germline ends came to 17 bases. Germline-derived CDR1 and CDR2 are SGHRS and YFSETQ. The CDR3 totals 16 residues. The CDR3, as DNA: TGCGCCAGCAGCTTGCCAAACGGACAGCTCATCTACGAGCAGTACTTC. It translates to CASSLPNGQLIYEQYF.

This rearrangement joins TRBV6-5 to TRBJ1-1, with 8 bases aligning to TRBD1. The V gene's germline CDR1 is MNHEY and CDR2 SVGAGI. The CDR3 is 13 residues long. The ends lost 2 bases at V and 9 bases at J; junction bases unmatched: 5. CDR3 in amino acids: CASSYRGQGQAFF. CDR3 sequence (DNA): TGTGCCAGCAGTTACCGCGGACAGGGTCAAGCTTTCTTT.

The chain employs TRBV4-2 and TRBJ1-1; D remains unclear. Between the trimmed V and J ends, which lost 0 bases and 1 base, there was a span of 6 bases. Germline V gene lookup returns CDR1 LGHNA and CDR2 YNFKEQ. The CDR3 spans 14 residues. The CDR3, as DNA: TGTGCCAGCAGCCAAGATCCCAAGAACACTGAAGCTTTCTTT. Its protein product is CASSQDPKNTEAFF.

The genes are TRBV5-1 and TRBJ2-5, with D tentatively TRBD1 (7 bases). Germline assignment: CDR1 SGHRS and CDR2 YFSETQ. V was pared by 4 bases and J by 2 bases, with 15 bases between. This CDR3 is 15 amino acids long. CDR3 DNA: TGCGCCAGCAGCCCCCAGGGGGGAAGACAAGAGACCCAGTACTTC. It is translated as CASSPQGGRQETQYF.

The chain links TRBV5-1 to TRBJ1-1; D might be TRBD1 (6 bases). Trimming left V 0 bases short and J 4 bases short, with 10 bases between. Germline V gene lookup returns CDR1 SGHRS and CDR2 YFSETQ. The CDR3 is 14 amino acids. The CDR3 loop is CASSLAGAFTEAFF. Written as DNA, the CDR3 is TGCGCCAGCAGCTTGGCAGGGGCCTTCACTGAAGCTTTCTTT.

The chain joins TRBV14 to TRBJ2-4; 7 nucleotides align to TRBD1. The germline V gene has CDR1 SGHDN and CDR2 FVKESK. The CDR3 is 16 amino acids. The J segment lost 9 bases and the V segment lost 2 bases, leaving 13 bases of the junction unmatched. For the CDR3, the DNA is TGTGCCAGCAGCCAACCCCTCACCGACAGGGCCGGCATTCAGTACTTC. This codes for CASSQPLTDRAGIQYF.

V usage is TRBV7-9 and J usage is TRBJ2-3; perhaps TRBD2 as D (7 bases). The V gene's germline CDR1 is SEHNR and CDR2 FQNEAQ (reference sequence). This CDR3 comprises 16 residues. The germline V and J ends were trimmed by 3 bases and 2 bases, with 15 bases remaining between them. CDR3 amino acids: CASSLGGGRDTDTQYF. CDR3 coding DNA: TGTGCCAGCAGCTTGGGAGGGGGACGCGACACAGATACGCAGTATTTT.

This chain joins TRBV7-2 and TRBJ1-2; 8 positions match TRBD1. Trimming took 5 bases from V and 5 from J; bases not matched to a gene: 10. Per the germline V gene, CDR1 is SGHTA and CDR2 is FQGNSA. This CDR3 has 15 amino acids. CDR3: CASSPGQGGWYGYTF. DNA for the CDR3: TGTGCCAGCAGCCCAGGACAGGGAGGGTGGTATGGCTACACCTTC.

The chain is built from TRBV11-3 and TRBJ1-1; the D is unclear. Trimming took 5 bases from V and 4 from J, leaving 11 bases between them. This CDR3 has 13 amino acids. CDR1 SGHNT and CDR2 YENEEA come from the germline V gene. The CDR3 region is CASSKERSTEAFF. The DNA for the CDR3 is TGTGCCAGCAGCAAAGAACGGAGCACTGAAGCTTTCTTT.

This clone was counted between two and nine times. The J gene is TRBJ2-5, the V gene TRBV15, with D perhaps TRBD1 (5 bases). Germline V gene lookup returns CDR1 LNHNV and CDR2 YYDKDF (reference sequence). This CDR3 is 16 amino acids long. Trimming pared 4 bases from V and 4 bases from J, leaving 19 bases between. Here the CDR3 reads CATSKDVEIRVETQYF. The CDR3 nucleotides read TGTGCCACCAGCAAGGACGTGGAGATCAGGGTAGAGACCCAGTACTTC.

V usage is TRBV11-2 and J usage is TRBJ2-2; D may be TRBD2 (6 bases). With 2 bases removed from V and 7 bases from J, the gap between germline ends came to 17 bases. This CDR3 spans 16 amino acids. CDR1 SGHAT and CDR2 FQNNGV come from the germline V gene. CDR3 residues: CASSLKGDGGIGELFF. The CDR3, as DNA: TGTGCCAGCAGCTTAAAAGGGGACGGAGGGATCGGGGAGCTGTTTTTT.